One TCR beta chain is described in this entry. The CDR3 extends over 14 amino acids. The V end lost 4 bases, the J end lost 0 bases, and 9 bases lay between the germline ends. The germline V gene has CDR1 MDHEN and CDR2 SYDVKM. RNA transcripts gave rise to amplified TCR beta CDR3 regions. The HTBI primer set served for first-round RT-PCR of the TCR CDR3. TCRdb processed the multiplex PCR reads anew with MiXCR; each CDR3 protein has one entry. The profile covers about 290,000 distinct CDR3 sequences, with around a fifth appearing a single time and roughly 40% taken by the ten largest. The sample originates from a study of T cells in Graves' hyperthyroidism and ophthalmopathy. Clinical symptoms, serum thyroxine and TRAb, thyroid ultrasound and orbital computed tomography were used for the diagnoses.

This clonotype was sampled from a man in his fifties with Graves' ophthalmopathy. The J gene is TRBJ1-2, the V gene TRBV28, with D possibly matching TRBD1 (5 bases). The sequencing sample was made of blood. Written as DNA, the CDR3 is TGTGCCAGCAGTTCGGGGGGGGCTAACTATGGCTACACCTTC. Residues: CASSSGGANYGYTF.